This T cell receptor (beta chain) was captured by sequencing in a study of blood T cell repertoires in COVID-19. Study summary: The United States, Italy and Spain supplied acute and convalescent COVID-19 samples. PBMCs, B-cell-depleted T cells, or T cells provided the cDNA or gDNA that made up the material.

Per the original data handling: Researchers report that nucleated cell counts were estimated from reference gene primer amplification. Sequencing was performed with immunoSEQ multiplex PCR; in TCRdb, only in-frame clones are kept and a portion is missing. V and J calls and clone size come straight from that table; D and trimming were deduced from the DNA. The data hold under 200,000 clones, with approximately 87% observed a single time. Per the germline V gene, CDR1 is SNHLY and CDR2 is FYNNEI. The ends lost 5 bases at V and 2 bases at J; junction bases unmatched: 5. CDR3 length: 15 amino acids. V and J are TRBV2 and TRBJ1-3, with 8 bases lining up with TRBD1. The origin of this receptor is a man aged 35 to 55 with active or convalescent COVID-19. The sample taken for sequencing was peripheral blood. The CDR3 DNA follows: TGTGCCAGCAGTAGTGACAGGGGAACTGGAAACACCATATATTTT. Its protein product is CASSSDRGTGNTIYF.